Below are 19 T cell receptor beta chains sequenced from a single sample in a study of blood T cell repertoires in COVID-19. TCRdb keeps only in-frame clones here, not all; method: immunoSEQ multiplex PCR. This table holds under 300,000 clones, 84% found once. The specimen sequenced was peripheral blood. The receptors were sampled from a man aged 50 to 60 with acute or convalescent COVID-19.

J is TRBJ2-1 and V is TRBV9; no clear D. This CDR3 has 16 residues. Germline CDR1 reads SGDLS; CDR2 reads YYNGEE. The germline V and J ends were trimmed by 0 bases and 2 bases, with 12 bases remaining between them. Here the CDR3 reads CASSVGLEPTYNEQFF. The CDR3 coding sequence is TGTGCCAGCAGCGTAGGACTGGAACCCACCTACAATGAGCAGTTCTTC.

V and J are TRBV5-1 and TRBJ1-2, with 8 bases lining up with TRBD1. Germline CDR1 reads SGHRS; CDR2 reads YFSETQ. The junction had 8 bases not matched to a gene; V was cut back by 1 base and J by 6 bases. This CDR3 is 15 amino acids long. For the CDR3, the DNA is TGCGCCAGCAGCTTGATATCAGGGGGCTCGGATGGCTACACCTTC. It is translated as CASSLISGGSDGYTF.

This chain joins TRBV7-9 and TRBJ1-2; D is uncertain. CDR1 and CDR2 from the germline V gene are SEHNR and FQNEAQ (reference sequence). The CDR3 sequence is 16 residues long. Trimming left V 2 bases short and J 3 bases short, with 16 bases between. The CDR3 protein is CASSLRGGGVDYGYTF. The CDR3 DNA follows: TGTGCCAGCAGCTTACGGGGAGGAGGCGTGGACTATGGCTACACCTTC. The full variable domain, with the rest looked up from reference TRBV7-9 and TRBJ1-2, is DTGVSQNPRHKITKRGQNVTFRCDPISEHNRLYWYRQTLGQGPEFLTYFQNEAQLEKSRLLSDRFSAERPKGSFSTLEIQRTEQGDSAMYLCASSLRGGGVDYGYTFGSGTRLTVV.

The V gene is TRBV6-2 or TRBV6-3, the J gene TRBJ1-5; 10 bases line up with TRBD1. The CDR3 has 18 amino acids. Germline V gene sequence: CDR1 MNHEY, CDR2 SVGEGT. The V gene end was trimmed by 2 bases and the J gene end by 1 base; junction bases not matched to a gene: 8. This CDR3 reads CASSYQYRTGGSNQPQHF. As DNA, the CDR3 is TGTGCCAGCAGTTACCAATACAGGACAGGGGGAAGCAATCAGCCCCAGCATTTT.

The chain employs TRBV28 and TRBJ1-1, with unresolved D. CDR3 size: 14 residues. Germline CDR1 and CDR2: MDHEN and SYDVKM. Trimming removed 1 base from V and 1 base from J, with 7 bases in between. This CDR3 is CASSLLSGNTEAFF. The CDR3 region has the DNA TGTGCCAGCAGTTTATTATCCGGGAACACTGAAGCTTTCTTT.

J is TRBJ1-2 and V is TRBV5-8; 10 bases are a match to TRBD1. This CDR3 contains 16 residues. Trimming at V came to 4 bases and at J to 2 bases, leaving 8 bases not matched to a gene. Germline assignment: CDR1 SGHTS and CDR2 YDEGEE. For the CDR3, the DNA is TGTGCCAGCAGCGCAGTTTGGACAGGGGGGAACTATGGCTACACCTTC. It specifies CASSAVWTGGNYGYTF.

The chain combines TRBV28 with TRBJ2-1; 10 nucleotides line up with TRBD1. With V trimmed by 7 bases and J by 7 bases, 7 bases remained unmatched. The CDR3 covers 14 residues. CDR1 is MDHEN, CDR2 SYDVKM, per germline. CDR3 coding DNA: TGTGCCAGCACCGGGACAGGGGTACCAAATGAGCAGTTCTTC. Its translation: CASTGTGVPNEQFF.

The chain is built from TRBV9 and TRBJ2-3; D is uncertain. CDR1 is SGDLS, CDR2 YYNGEE, per germline. Between the trimmed V and J ends, which lost 1 base and 1 base, there was a span of 10 bases. The CDR3 loop spans 15 amino acids. The CDR3, as DNA: TGTGCCAGCAGCGTACAGAGCGAAGGCACAGATACGCAGTATTTT. Its protein product is CASSVQSEGTDTQYF.

The chain recombines TRBV10-3 with TRBJ1-2; tentative D call: TRBD1 (6 bases). The germline V and J ends were trimmed by 4 bases and 3 bases, with 12 bases remaining between them. Germline assignment: CDR1 ENHRY and CDR2 SYGVKD. The CDR3 has 14 residues. Written as DNA, the CDR3 is TGTGCCATCAGTGGTGACAGGTCATACTATGGCTACACCTTC. Protein sequence: CAISGDRSYYGYTF.

The chain has TRBV6-5 and TRBJ2-2; 9 bases line up with TRBD1. This CDR3 has 15 amino acids. V gave up 10 bases and J gave up 1 base; unmatched junction bases: 7. Germline V gene sequence: CDR1 MNHEY, CDR2 SVGAGI. CDR3 region: CATPRTGVNTGELFF. The CDR3 coding sequence is TGTGCCACTCCCCGGACAGGGGTGAACACCGGGGAGCTGTTTTTT.

The chain is built from TRBV9 and TRBJ1-5; perhaps TRBD1 as D (6 bases). This CDR3 contains 15 residues. Trimming removed 3 bases from V and 0 bases from J, with 10 bases in between. CDR1 is SGDLS, CDR2 YYNGEE, per germline. CDR3 DNA sequence: TGTGCCAGCAGCGATGGACAGACTAGCAATCAGCCCCAGCATTTT. It codes for CASSDGQTSNQPQHF.

The chain recombines TRBV18 with TRBJ1-1; D unresolved. The CDR3 is made up of 13 amino acids. The germline gives CDR1 KGHSH, CDR2 LQKENI. Trimming removed 3 bases at V and 5 bases at J, with 10 bases between. CDR3 protein: CASSPAAGTEAFF. CDR3 nucleotide sequence: TGTGCCAGCTCACCGGCGGCCGGGACTGAAGCTTTCTTT.

This clone has a handful of counts. This chain joins TRBV5-1 and TRBJ1-5; D may be TRBD1 (6 bases). CDR3 length equals 16 residues. The germline gives CDR1 SGHRS, CDR2 YFSETQ. V was pared by 4 bases and J by 3 bases, with 17 bases between. The CDR3 DNA is TGCGCCAGCAGCCCGGATGGGACATTTAACAATCAGCCCCAGCATTTT. It codes for CASSPDGTFNNQPQHF.

V is TRBV21-1 and J is TRBJ1-2; the listed D gene, TRBD1, was not tested against the DNA. TRBV21-1 is classified as a pseudogene. This CDR3 has 15 amino acids. The CDR3 here is CASSKGGTGGLGYTF. CDR3 in DNA: TGTGCCAGCAGCAAAGGTGGGACAGGGGGACTAGGGTACACCTTC.

The rearrangement joins TRBV24-1 to TRBJ2-2; a possible D gene is TRBD2 (5 bases). V was pared by 3 bases and J by 0 bases, with 16 bases between. This CDR3 contains 18 residues. Germline lookup yields CDR1 KGHDR and CDR2 SFDVKD. The CDR3: CATSDSSVFIANTGELFF. DNA for the CDR3: TGTGCCACCAGTGATAGTAGCGTTTTTATCGCGAACACCGGGGAGCTGTTTTTT.

The genes are TRBV7-8 and TRBJ2-6, with TRBD1 identical over 7 bases. The germline V gene encodes CDR1 SGHVS and CDR2 FQNEAQ. Unmatched junction bases numbered 16, after V lost 8 bases and J lost 0 bases. The CDR3 length is 19 residues. The CDR3, as DNA: TGTGCCAGCTTAAGGACAGGTCCTACGTGGGGCTCTGGGGCCAACGTCCTGACTTTC. This encodes CASLRTGPTWGSGANVLTF.

This chain connects TRBV29-1 to TRBJ1-1, with D possibly TRBD1 on 5 matching bases. CDR1 and CDR2 from the germline V gene are SQVTM and ANQGSEA. There are 20 residues in the CDR3. The V end lost 0 bases, the J end lost 1 base, and 27 bases lay between the germline ends. The CDR3 DNA is TGCAGCGTTGAAGATTGGGACTGGGGGGGAATCTTACGAGGGAACACTGAAGCTTTCTTT. It is translated as CSVEDWDWGGILRGNTEAFF.

The CDR3 region has the DNA TGTGCCAGCAGCTTGTGGGGCACACCTGGGGCCAACGTCCTGACTTTC. Amino acids: CASSLWGTPGANVLTF. The chain is built from TRBV5-6 and TRBJ2-6; D perhaps matches TRBD1 (5 bases). Germline assignment: CDR1 SGHDT and CDR2 YYEEEE. Deletions cut 1 base from V and 2 bases from J, with 10 bases between. This CDR3 region has 16 residues. The full variable domain, rest sourced from reference TRBV5-6 and TRBJ2-6, is DAGVTQSPTHLIKTRGQQVTLRCSPKSGHDTVSWYQQALGQGPQFIFQYYEEEERQRGNFPDRFSGHQFPNYSSELNVNALLLGDSALYLCASSLWGTPGANVLTFGAGSRLTVL.

The chain has TRBV19 and TRBJ1-4; D uncertain. From germline, CDR1 is LNHDA and CDR2 SQIVND (reference sequence). The CDR3 totals 17 residues. Trimming cost V 7 bases and J 3 bases, with 21 bases left between them. CDR3: CASTGRATIGSNEKLFF. The CDR3 DNA is TGTGCCAGTACCGGGAGGGCGACAATAGGTTCTAATGAAAAACTGTTTTTT.